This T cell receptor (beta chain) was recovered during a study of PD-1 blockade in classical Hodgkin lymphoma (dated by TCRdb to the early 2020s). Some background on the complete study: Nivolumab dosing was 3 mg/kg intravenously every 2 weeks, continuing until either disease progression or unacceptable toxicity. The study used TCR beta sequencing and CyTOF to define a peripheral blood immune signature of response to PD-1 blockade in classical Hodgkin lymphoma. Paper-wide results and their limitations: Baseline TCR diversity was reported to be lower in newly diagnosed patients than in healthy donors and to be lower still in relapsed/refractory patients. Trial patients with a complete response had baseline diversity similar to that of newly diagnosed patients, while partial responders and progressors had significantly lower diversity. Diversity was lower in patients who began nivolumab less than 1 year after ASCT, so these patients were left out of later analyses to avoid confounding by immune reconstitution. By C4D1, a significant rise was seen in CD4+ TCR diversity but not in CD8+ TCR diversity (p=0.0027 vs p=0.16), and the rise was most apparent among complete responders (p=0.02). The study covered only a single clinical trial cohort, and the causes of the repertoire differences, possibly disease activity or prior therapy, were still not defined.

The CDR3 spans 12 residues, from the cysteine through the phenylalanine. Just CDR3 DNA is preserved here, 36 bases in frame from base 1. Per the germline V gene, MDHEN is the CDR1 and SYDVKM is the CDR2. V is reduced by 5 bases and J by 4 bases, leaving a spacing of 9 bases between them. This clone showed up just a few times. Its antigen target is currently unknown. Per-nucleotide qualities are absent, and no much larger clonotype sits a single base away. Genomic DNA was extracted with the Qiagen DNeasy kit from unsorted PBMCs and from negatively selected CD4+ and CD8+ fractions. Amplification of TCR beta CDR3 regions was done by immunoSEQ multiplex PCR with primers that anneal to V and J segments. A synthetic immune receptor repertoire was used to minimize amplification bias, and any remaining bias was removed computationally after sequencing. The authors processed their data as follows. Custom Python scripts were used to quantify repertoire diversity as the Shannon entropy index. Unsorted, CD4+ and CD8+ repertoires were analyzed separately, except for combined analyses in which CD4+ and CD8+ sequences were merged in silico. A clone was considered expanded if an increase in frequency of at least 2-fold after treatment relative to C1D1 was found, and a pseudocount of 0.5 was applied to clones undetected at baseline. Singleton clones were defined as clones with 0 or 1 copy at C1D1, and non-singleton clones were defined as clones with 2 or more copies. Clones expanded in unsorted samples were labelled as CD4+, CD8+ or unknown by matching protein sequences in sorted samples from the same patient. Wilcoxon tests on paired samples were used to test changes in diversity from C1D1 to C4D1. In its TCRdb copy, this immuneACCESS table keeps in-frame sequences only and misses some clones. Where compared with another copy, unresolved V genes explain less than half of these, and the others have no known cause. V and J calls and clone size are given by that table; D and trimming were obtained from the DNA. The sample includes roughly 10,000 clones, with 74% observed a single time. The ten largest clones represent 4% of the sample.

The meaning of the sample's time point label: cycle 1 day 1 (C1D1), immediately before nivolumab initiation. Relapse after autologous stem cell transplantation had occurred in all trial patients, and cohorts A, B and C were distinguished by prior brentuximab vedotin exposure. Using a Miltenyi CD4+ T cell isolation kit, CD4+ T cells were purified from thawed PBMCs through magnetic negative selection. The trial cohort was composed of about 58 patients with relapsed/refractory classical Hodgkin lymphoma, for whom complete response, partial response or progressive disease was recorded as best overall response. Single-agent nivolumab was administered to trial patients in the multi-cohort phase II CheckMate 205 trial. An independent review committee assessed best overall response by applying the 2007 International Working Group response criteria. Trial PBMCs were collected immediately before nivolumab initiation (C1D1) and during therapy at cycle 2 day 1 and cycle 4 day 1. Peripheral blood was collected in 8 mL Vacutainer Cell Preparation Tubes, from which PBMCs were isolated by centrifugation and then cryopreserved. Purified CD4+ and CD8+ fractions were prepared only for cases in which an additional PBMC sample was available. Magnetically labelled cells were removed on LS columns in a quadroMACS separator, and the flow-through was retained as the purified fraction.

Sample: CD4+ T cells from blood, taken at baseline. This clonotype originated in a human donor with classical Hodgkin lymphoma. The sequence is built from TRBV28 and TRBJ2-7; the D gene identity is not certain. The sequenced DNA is TGTGCCAGCAGTCTCGTCGGGTACGAGCAGTACTTC. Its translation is CASSLVGYEQYF.